These T cell receptor beta chains were read from a single sample in a study of patients and donors after allogeneic stem cell transplantation. One entry per CDR3 protein results from TCRdb running MiXCR on the RT-PCR reads. The sample contains about 74,000 distinct CDR3 sequences, about 30% of which appear only once. The sample taken for sequencing was blood, either unsorted or a sorted T cell fraction (not recorded which). These receptors originate from a human donor who was either an allogeneic HSCT recipient or a stem cell or donor lymphocyte infusion donor (not recorded which). It is not recorded whose cells these are; they may come from a transplant donor. Each CDR3 is given with its conserved first and last residue. Each record gives: D gene, J gene, clone size, V gene, CDR3 DNA, CDR3 protein. A D gene is named only where the DNA matches it firmly. Size values are once, few and many counts, or a class for expanded clones, and some rows have none.

>-|TRBJ2-1|-|TRBV20-1
TGCAGTGCTAGAGATATTCCGGCAGGGGACGGCTCCTACAATGAGCAGTTCTTC
CSARDIPAGDGSYNEQFF
>TRBD2|TRBJ2-7|-|TRBV6-2/TRBV6-3
TGTGCCATCACCTCCGGGACTAGCGGGCCTCCGTACGAGCAGTACTTC
CAITSGTSGPPYEQYF
>-|TRBJ2-1|-|TRBV11-2
TGTGCCAGCAGCTGGTCCCGGGCCCTACCTTCGAACAATGAGCAGTTCTTC
CASSWSRALPSNNEQFF
>TRBD2|TRBJ2-2|-|TRBV4-3
TGCGCCAGCAGCCAAGGACTAGCGAGGTCCACCGGGGAGCTGTTTTTT
CASSQGLARSTGELFF
>-|TRBJ1-2|few|TRBV9
TGTGCCAGCAGCGTAGGGGACTATGGCTACACCTTC
CASSVGDYGYTF
>-|TRBJ1-1|few|TRBV29-1
TGCAGCGTTGACTATGAAGCTTTCTTT
CSVDYEAFF
>-|TRBJ2-3|-|TRBV18
TGTGCCAGCTCACAGTCACACACGACGGGGGCAGATACGCAGTATTTT
CASSQSHTTGADTQYF
>-|TRBJ1-1|many|TRBV27
TGTGCCAGCAGTCCGTCCGGCAGGGGTTATGAAGCTTTCTTT
CASSPSGRGYEAFF
>TRBD2|TRBJ2-2|few|TRBV5-1
TGCGCCAGCAGCTACCTCCCGGGACTAGCGGGGGGCCCGAACACCGGGGAGCTGTTTTTT
CASSYLPGLAGGPNTGELFF
>-|TRBJ2-7|-|TRBV24-1
TGTGCCACCAGTGATTCGGACAGCCAGGAGCAGTACTTC
CATSDSDSQEQYF
>-|TRBJ2-4|-|TRBV11-2
TGTGCCAGCAGCACTAGTCGTTCCAAAAACATTCAGTACTTC
CASSTSRSKNIQYF
>TRBD1|TRBJ1-2|few|TRBV7-2
TGTGCCAGCAGCCCCCGACAGGGGCCCTCTAACTATGGCTACACCTTC
CASSPRQGPSNYGYTF
>-|TRBJ2-2|few|TRBV19
TGTGCCAGTAGTATAGACAGGGGCGGGAGCGCCGGGGAGCTGTTTTTT
CASSIDRGGSAGELFF
>TRBD2|TRBJ2-1|once|TRBV12-3/TRBV12-4
TGTGCCAGCAGAGCACTAGCGGGAGGGGGCTTCAATGAGCAGTTCTTC
CASRALAGGGFNEQFF
>-|TRBJ2-3|many|TRBV4-3
TGCGCCAGCAGCCAAGATCAACCCCGACCACTCAGCACAGATACGCAGTATTTT
CASSQDQPRPLSTDTQYF
>-|TRBJ1-2|-|TRBV20-1
TGCAGTGCTAGAGTTTCGACGGATTACTATGGCTACACCTTC
CSARVSTDYYGYTF
>-|TRBJ2-1|-|TRBV5-1
TGCGCCAGCAGCTTGGCGGTCTCCTACAATGAGCAGTTCTTC
CASSLAVSYNEQFF
>TRBD1|TRBJ1-2|-|TRBV12-3/TRBV12-4
TGTGCCAGCAGAAACAGGGGGCGCAGCTATGCCTACACCTTC
CASRNRGRSYAYTF
>-|TRBJ2-7|few|TRBV7-3
TGTGCCAGCATCGGAGGGGCAAGCTACGAGCAGTACTTC
CASIGGASYEQYF
>TRBD2|TRBJ2-5|-|TRBV5-1
TGCGCCAGCAAGGCTAGCGGGAGAGAGACCCAGTACTTC
CASKASGRETQYF
>-|TRBJ2-2|few|TRBV12-3/TRBV12-4
TGTGCCAGCAGTTTAGCGGGCGGATCGAACACCGGGGAGCTGTTTTTT
CASSLAGGSNTGELFF
>-|TRBJ1-5|once|TRBV2
TGTGCCAGCAGTCGGGACCTAGTAGGGAATCAGCCCCAGCATTTT
CASSRDLVGNQPQHF
>-|TRBJ2-1|few|TRBV4-1
TGCGCCAGCAGCCAGACAGTTTACAATGAGCAGTTCTTC
CASSQTVYNEQFF
>-|TRBJ2-5|-|TRBV10-3
TGTGCCATCAGTGAGAGGGAGGCCTTCGCACTAGGGACCCAGTACTTC
CAISEREAFALGTQYF
>-|TRBJ2-2|few|TRBV5-1
TGCGCCAGCAGCTTGTTAACTCCGAACACCGGGGAGCTGTTTTTT
CASSLLTPNTGELFF
>-|TRBJ1-1|-|TRBV5-6
TGTGCCGGCAGCCCGCACTGGACAGACATGAACACTGAAGCTTTCTTT
CAGSPHWTDMNTEAFF
>-|TRBJ1-2|once|TRBV2
TGTGCCAGCAATTTCCCTTACAGGGTGAGCTACACCTTC
CASNFPYRVSYTF
>-|TRBJ2-3|-|TRBV20-1
TGCAGTGCTAGACCGGGGTACACAGATACGCAGTATTTT
CSARPGYTDTQYF
>-|TRBJ1-2|few|TRBV29-1
TGCAGCGTTGTTTACAGGGATTATGGCTACACCTTC
CSVVYRDYGYTF
>TRBD1|TRBJ1-4|few|TRBV3-1
TGTGCCAGCAGCCAATGGACAGGGAGGGGGATAAATGAAAAACTGTTTTTT
CASSQWTGRGINEKLFF
>-|TRBJ1-2|few|TRBV20-1
TGCAGTGCTAGACAGACAGACTATGGCTACACCTTC
CSARQTDYGYTF
>-|TRBJ1-1|-|TRBV29-1
TGCAGCGTTGATGGGGGCACTGAAGCTTTCTTT
CSVDGGTEAFF
>-|TRBJ2-1|many|TRBV24-1
TGTGCCACCAGTGATCGACAGGTGAGCTCCTACAATGAGCAGTTCTTC
CATSDRQVSSYNEQFF
>-|TRBJ2-7|-|TRBV7-6
TGTGCCAGCAGCCCAAGGGCAGGATGGATTTACGAGCAGTACTTC
CASSPRAGWIYEQYF
>-|TRBJ2-7|-|TRBV30
TGTGCCTGGAGTCCTCCAGGGCCCTACGAGCAGTACTTC
CAWSPPGPYEQYF
>-|TRBJ2-1|-|TRBV13
TGTGCCAGCAGCTTTGGACAGTTCTCCTACAATGAGCAGTTCTTC
CASSFGQFSYNEQFF
>TRBD1|TRBJ1-2|-|TRBV12-3/TRBV12-4
TGTGCCAGCAGTACCGATACAGGGGGCTATGGCTACACCTTC
CASSTDTGGYGYTF
>TRBD1|TRBJ1-1|few|TRBV6-5
TGTGCCAGCAGTTACTCGATCGGGACAGAGAACACTGAAGCTTTCTTT
CASSYSIGTENTEAFF
>-|TRBJ2-7|-|TRBV10-3
TGTGCCATCAGCTTGGGGGCTACCTACGAGCAGTACTTC
CAISLGATYEQYF
>TRBD2|TRBJ2-1|few|TRBV3-1
TGTGCCAGCAGCCAAGGCGTTAGCGGGAGGGCCGGTGAGCAGTTCTTC
CASSQGVSGRAGEQFF